The table lists the clone carrying this T cell receptor (beta chain) with a count of one. The ends were cut back, 4 bases at V and 9 bases at J, with 13 bases in the middle. The CDR3 runs 13 residues. CDR1 and CDR2 from the germline V gene are KGHSH and LQKENI. This record comes from a study of technical replicates of blood from a handful of donors. Produced via immunoSEQ multiplex PCR; TCRdb's table is partial and in-frame only. The sample holds approximately 81,000 clones; about 81% are singletons and the top ten take roughly 4%. The sequence was obtained from a human donor in good health. Some clones in this sample may be carry-over from other donors' samples. Sequenced: PBMCs. The rearrangement uses TRBV18 and TRBJ2-1, with D possibly TRBD1 on 6 matching bases. As DNA, the CDR3 is TGTGCCAGCTCACGAGACAGGTATGGTGAGCAGTTCTTC. It specifies CASSRDRYGEQFF.